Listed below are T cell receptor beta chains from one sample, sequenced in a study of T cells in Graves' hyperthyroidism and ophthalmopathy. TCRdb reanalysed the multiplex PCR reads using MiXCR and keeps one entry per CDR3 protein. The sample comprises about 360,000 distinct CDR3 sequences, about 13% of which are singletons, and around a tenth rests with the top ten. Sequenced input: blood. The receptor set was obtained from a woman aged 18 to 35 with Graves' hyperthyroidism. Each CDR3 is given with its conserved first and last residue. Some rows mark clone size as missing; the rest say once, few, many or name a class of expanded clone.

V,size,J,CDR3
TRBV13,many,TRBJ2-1,CASSLSLQGGNEQFF
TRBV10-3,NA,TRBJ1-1,CAISETGESTEAFF
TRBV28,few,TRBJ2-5,CASSFRDRAETQYF
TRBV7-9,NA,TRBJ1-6,CASSGQGAHSPLHF
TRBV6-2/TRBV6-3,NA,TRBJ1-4,CASNKNGEKLFF
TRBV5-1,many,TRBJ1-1,CASSIRENTEAFF
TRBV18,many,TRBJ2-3,CASSRSGDTQYF
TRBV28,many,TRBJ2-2,CASSFRVTGELFF
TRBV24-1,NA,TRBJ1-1,CATSDLGSPEAFF
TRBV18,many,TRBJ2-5,CASSPGHYQETQYF
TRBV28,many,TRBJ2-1,CASGGSSYNEQFF
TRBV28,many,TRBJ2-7,CASTYRGQGAYEQYF
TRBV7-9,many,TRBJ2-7,CASSPVYSDEQYF
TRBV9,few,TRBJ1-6,CASSSQGGMGFNSPLHF
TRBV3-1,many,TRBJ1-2,CASSYGGDGYTF
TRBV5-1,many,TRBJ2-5,CASSFADRKETQYF
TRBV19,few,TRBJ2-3,CASSIRPGRDTQYF
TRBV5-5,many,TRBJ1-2,CASSLSGRVPPNYGYTF
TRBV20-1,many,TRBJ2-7,CSARDLTYEQYF
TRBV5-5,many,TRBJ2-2,CASSFWTGELFF
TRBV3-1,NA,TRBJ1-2,CASSQALGRGPPDHTF
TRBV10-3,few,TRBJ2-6,CAISGDSSSGANVLTF
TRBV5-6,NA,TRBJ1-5,CASSLGRQVGEPQHF
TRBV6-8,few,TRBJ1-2,CASSYRVHYGYTF
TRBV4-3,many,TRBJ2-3,CASSQGPDITDTQYF
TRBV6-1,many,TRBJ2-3,CASSDPRFRADTQYF
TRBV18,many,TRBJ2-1,CASSPSGTSGIGEQFF
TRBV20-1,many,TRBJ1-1,CSATYRAPDETEAFF
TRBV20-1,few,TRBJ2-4,CSARDFSGQLAKNIQYF
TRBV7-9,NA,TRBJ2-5,CASSSRSTAWETQYF
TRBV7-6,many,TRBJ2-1,CASSGWPYNEQFF
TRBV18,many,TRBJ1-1,CASSQQDDTEAFF
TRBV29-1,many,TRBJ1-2,CSVEAVRDSGYTF